The rows below give T cell receptor beta chains drawn from one sample of a study of cytomegalovirus exposure and HLA in healthy donors. Some clones are missing from TCRdb's copy, which holds only in-frame ones; the method was immunoSEQ multiplex PCR. The sample shows some 96,000 clones, roughly 76% of them seen only once. The sample was PBMCs. All receptors derive from a woman between 55 and 75 years old in good health and CMV-seropositive. CDR3s include the opening cysteine and the closing phenylalanine or tryptophan. The order of the fields is V gene, clone size, D gene, J gene, CDR3 DNA, CDR3 protein. D genes are given only for firm matches. A row's size may be missing; if present it is once, few, many or a size class.

>TRBV7-9|once|NA|TRBJ2-3
TGTTCCAGCAGCCAACAGGGTTTCAGCCAGTATTTT
CSSSQQGFSQYF
>TRBV9|many|NA|TRBJ2-3
TGTGCCAGCAGCGTCGCGGGAAGGAGGACAGATACGCAGTATTTT
CASSVAGRRTDTQYF
>TRBV19|once|NA|TRBJ2-7
TGTGCCAGTAGTATGTCGCTACCGATCGGCGAGCAGTACTTC
CASSMSLPIGEQYF
>TRBV2|few|TRBD2|TRBJ2-5
TGTGCCAGCACCGTTGGACTAGCGAGGGAGACCCAGTACTTC
CASTVGLARETQYF
>TRBV29-1|NA|TRBD1|TRBJ2-3
TGCAGCGTCCTAGGGGGCTCTAGCACAGATACGCAGTATTTT
CSVLGGSSTDTQYF
>TRBV27|NA|TRBD2|TRBJ2-7
TGTGCCAGCAGTCGGGGGGTGACCTACGAGCAGTACTTC
CASSRGVTYEQYF
>TRBV4-1|NA|TRBD2|TRBJ2-1
TGCGCCAGCAGCCAAGTGTTGGGCGGGAGTTCCCATCTTCAACAGTTCTTC
CASSQVLGGSSHLQQFF
>TRBV30|NA|NA|TRBJ2-1
TGTGCCTGGACCACCCCCGGACTGAGGACGCATGAGCAGTTCTTC
CAWTTPGLRTHEQFF
>TRBV18|NA|TRBD1|TRBJ2-7
TGTGCCAGCTCACCAACGGGACAGCTCTACGAGCAGTACTTC
CASSPTGQLYEQYF
>TRBV18|NA|TRBD1|TRBJ2-7
TGTGCCAGCTCACCCGGACAGGAGTATGGGCAGTACTTC
CASSPGQEYGQYF
>TRBV6-1|medium-sized|NA|TRBJ2-1
TGTGCCAGCACCAAAAGGGAGAGCGCCTACAATGAGCAGTTCTTC
CASTKRESAYNEQFF
>TRBV18|NA|TRBD1|TRBJ1-1
TGTGCCAGCTCACCCGGACAGGGGAACACTGAAGCTTTCTTT
CASSPGQGNTEAFF
>TRBV6-5|NA|NA|TRBJ2-5
TGTGCCAGCAGAACTACCGAAGAGACCCAGTACTTC
CASRTTEETQYF
>TRBV5-1|NA|TRBD1|TRBJ2-7
TGCGCCAGCAGCCCAGGGGGCGCCTACGAGCAGTACTTC
CASSPGGAYEQYF
>TRBV11-2|NA|NA|TRBJ1-2
TGTGCCAGCAGCCCCCCCCGCTCCGGGGGCTACACCTTC
CASSPPRSGGYTF
>TRBV4-1|NA|NA|TRBJ1-2
TGCGCCAGCAGCTCCGGACGGGGGGGGGTTAACTATGGCTACACCTTC
CASSSGRGGVNYGYTF
>TRBV6-6|NA|NA|TRBJ2-1
TGTGCCAGCAGTCAGAGCTCGCCGGGGAATGAGCAGTTCTTC
CASSQSSPGNEQFF